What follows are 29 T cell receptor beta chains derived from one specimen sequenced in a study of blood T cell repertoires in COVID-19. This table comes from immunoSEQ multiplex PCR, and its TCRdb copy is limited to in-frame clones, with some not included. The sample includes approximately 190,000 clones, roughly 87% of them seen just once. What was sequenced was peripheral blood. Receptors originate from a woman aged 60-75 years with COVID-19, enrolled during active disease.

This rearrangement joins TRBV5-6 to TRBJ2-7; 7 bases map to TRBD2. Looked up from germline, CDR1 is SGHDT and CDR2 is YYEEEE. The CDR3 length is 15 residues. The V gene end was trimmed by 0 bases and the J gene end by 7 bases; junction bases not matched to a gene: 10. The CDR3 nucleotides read TGTGCCAGCAGCTTGGCGGGCCAGGTCGGGGGGGAGCAGTACTTC. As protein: CASSLAGQVGGEQYF.

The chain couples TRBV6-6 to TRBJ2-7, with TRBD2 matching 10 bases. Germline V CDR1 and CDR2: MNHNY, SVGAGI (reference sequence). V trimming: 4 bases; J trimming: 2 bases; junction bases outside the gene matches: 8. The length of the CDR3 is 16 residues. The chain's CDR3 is CASSSLIAGGPYEQYV. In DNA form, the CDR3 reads TGTGCCAGCAGTTCCCTCATAGCGGGGGGACCCTACGAGCAGTACGTC.

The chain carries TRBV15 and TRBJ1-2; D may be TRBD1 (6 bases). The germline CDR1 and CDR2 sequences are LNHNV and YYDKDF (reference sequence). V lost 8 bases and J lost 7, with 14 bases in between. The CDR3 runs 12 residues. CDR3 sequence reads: CATYRESVGYTF. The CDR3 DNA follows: TGTGCCACCTACAGGGAAAGCGTTGGCTACACCTTC.

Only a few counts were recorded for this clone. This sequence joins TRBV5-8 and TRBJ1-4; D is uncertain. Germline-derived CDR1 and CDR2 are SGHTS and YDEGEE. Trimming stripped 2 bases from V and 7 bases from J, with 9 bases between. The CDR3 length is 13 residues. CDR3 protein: CASSFSRSEKLFF. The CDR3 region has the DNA TGTGCCAGCAGCTTTAGCCGTAGTGAAAAACTGTTTTTT.

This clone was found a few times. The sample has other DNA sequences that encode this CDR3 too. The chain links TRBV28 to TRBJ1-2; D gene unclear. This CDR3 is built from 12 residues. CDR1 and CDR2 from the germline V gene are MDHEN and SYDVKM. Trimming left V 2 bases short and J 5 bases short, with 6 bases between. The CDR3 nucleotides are TGTGCCAGCAGTTTAGCGAGTTATGGCTACACCTTC. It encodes CASSLASYGYTF.

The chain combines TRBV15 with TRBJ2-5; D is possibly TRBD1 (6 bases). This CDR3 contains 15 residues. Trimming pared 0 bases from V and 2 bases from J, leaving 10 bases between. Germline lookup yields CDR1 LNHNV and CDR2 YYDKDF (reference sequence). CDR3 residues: CATSRESQGQETQYF. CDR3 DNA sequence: TGTGCCACCAGCAGAGAGTCACAGGGACAAGAGACCCAGTACTTC.

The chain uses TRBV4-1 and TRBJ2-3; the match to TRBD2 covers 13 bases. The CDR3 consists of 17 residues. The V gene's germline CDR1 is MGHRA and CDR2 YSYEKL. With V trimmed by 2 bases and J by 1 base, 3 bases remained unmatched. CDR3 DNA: TGCGCCAGCAGCCAACAGGGGACTAGCGGGGGCACAGATACGCAGTATTTT. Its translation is CASSQQGTSGGTDTQYF.

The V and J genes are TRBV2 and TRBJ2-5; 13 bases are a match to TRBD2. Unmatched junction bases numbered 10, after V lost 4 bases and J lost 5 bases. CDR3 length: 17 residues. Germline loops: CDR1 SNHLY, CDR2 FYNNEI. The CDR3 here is CASSVDGTSGNWETQYF. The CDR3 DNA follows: TGTGCCAGCAGTGTCGACGGGACTAGCGGGAACTGGGAGACCCAGTACTTC.

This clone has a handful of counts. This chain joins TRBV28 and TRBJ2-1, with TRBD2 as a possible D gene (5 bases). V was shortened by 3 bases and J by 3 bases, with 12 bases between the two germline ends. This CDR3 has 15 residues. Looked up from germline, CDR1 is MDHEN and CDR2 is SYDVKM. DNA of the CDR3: TGTGCCAGCAGTTTCGAGGGAGAGTTCTACAATGAGCAGTTCTTC. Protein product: CASSFEGEFYNEQFF.

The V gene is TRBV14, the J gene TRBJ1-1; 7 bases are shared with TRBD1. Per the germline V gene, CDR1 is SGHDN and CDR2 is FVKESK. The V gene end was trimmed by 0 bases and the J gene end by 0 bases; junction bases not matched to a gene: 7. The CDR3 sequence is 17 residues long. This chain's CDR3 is CASSQDPHRGMNTEAFF. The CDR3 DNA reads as TGTGCCAGCAGCCAAGATCCTCACAGGGGCATGAACACTGAAGCTTTCTTT.

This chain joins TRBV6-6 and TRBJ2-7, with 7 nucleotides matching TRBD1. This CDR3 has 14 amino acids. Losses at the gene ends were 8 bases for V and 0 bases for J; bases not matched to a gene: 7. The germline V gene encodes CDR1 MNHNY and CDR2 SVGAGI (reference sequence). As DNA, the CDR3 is TGTGCCAGCGGGTTGGGACAGCTCTCCTACGAGCAGTACTTC. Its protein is CASGLGQLSYEQYF.

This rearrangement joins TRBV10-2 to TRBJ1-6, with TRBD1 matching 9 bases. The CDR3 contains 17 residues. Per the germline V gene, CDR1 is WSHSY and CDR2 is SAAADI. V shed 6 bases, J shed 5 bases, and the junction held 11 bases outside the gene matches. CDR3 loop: CASRAIPRTGDNSPLHF. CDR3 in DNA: TGCGCCAGCAGAGCAATTCCAAGGACAGGGGATAATTCACCCCTCCACTTT.

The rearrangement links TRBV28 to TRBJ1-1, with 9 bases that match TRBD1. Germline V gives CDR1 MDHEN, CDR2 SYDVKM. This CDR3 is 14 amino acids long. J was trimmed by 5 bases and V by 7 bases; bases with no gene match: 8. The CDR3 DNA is TGTGCCAGCATAGAACAGGGGGCTAGGACTGAAGCTTTCTTT. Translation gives CASIEQGARTEAFF. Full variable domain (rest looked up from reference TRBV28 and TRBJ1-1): DVKVTQSSRYLVKRTGEKVFLECVQDMDHENMFWYRQDPGLGLRLIYFSYDVKMKEKGDIPEGYSVSREKKERFSLILESASTNQTSMYLCASIEQGARTEAFFGQGTRLTVV.

Here the CDR3 DNA reads TGTGCCAGCGGGATGGACAGCAGCAATCAGCCCCAGCATTTT. This translates into CASGMDSSNQPQHF. This chain uses TRBV7-9 with TRBJ1-5; D is perhaps TRBD1 (6 bases). This CDR3 contains 14 residues. CDR1 is SEHNR, CDR2 FQNEAQ, per germline (reference sequence). V gave up 8 bases and J gave up 1 base, with 12 bases separating them.

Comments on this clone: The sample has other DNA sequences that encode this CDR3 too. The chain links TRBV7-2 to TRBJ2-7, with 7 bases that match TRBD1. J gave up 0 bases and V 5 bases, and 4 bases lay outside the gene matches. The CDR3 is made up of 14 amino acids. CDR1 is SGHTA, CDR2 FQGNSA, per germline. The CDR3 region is CASSRDSSSYEQYF. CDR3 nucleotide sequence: TGTGCCAGCAGCCGGGACAGTTCCTCCTACGAGCAGTACTTC.

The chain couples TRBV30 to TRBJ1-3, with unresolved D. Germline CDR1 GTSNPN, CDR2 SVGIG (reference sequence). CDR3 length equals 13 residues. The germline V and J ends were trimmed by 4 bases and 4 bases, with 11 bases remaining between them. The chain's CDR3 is CAWTQVSGNTIYF. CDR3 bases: TGTGCCTGGACCCAGGTGTCCGGAAACACCATATATTTT. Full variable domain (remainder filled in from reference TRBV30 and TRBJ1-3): SQTIHQWPATLVQPVGSPLSLECTVEGTSNPNLYWYRQAAGRGLQLLFYSVGIGQISSEVPQNLSASRPQDRQFILSSKKLLLSDSGFYLCAWTQVSGNTIYFGEGSWLTVV.

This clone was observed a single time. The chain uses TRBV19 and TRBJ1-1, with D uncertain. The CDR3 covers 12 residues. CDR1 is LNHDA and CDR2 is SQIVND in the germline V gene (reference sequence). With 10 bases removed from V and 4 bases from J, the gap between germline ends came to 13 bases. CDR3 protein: CATTGSSTEAFF. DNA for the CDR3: TGTGCCACTACGGGTTCAAGCACTGAAGCTTTCTTT.

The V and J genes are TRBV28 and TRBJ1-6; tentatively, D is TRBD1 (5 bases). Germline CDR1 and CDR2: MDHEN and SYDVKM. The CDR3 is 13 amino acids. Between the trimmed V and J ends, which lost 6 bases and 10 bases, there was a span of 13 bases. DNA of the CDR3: TGTGCCAGCAGGCGTCAGGGAGGCTCACCCCTCCACTTT. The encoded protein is CASRRQGGSPLHF.

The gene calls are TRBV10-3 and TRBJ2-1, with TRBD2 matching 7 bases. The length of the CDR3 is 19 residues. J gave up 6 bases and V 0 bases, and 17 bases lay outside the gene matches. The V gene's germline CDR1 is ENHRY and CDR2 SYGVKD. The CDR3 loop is CAISESGLAVPKGVNEQFF. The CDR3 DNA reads TGTGCCATCAGTGAGTCGGGGCTAGCGGTTCCTAAAGGGGTCAATGAGCAGTTCTTC.

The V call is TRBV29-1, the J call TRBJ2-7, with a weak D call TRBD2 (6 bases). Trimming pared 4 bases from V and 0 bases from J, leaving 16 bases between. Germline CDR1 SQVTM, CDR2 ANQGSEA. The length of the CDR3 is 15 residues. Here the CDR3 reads CSVAPPEGSSYEQYF. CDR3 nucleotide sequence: TGCAGCGTTGCTCCGCCGGAGGGCAGCTCCTACGAGCAGTACTTC.

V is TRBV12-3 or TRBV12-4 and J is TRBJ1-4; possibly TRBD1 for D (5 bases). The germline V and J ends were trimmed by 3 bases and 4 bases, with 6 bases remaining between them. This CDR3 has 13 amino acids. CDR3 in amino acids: CASSLQGNEKLFF. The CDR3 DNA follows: TGTGCCAGCAGTTTGCAGGGTAATGAAAAACTGTTTTTT.

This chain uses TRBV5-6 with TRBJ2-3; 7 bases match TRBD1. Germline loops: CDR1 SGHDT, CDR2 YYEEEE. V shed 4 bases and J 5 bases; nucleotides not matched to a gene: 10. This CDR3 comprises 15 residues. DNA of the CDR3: TGTGCCAGCAGCCCACCGACAGGGCGACGAGATACGCAGTATTTT. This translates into CASSPPTGRRDTQYF.

CDR3 in amino acids: CASSLVGSSYEQYF. CDR3 nucleotide sequence: TGTGCCAGCAGCTTGGTCGGGAGCTCCTACGAGCAGTACTTC. This chain uses TRBV5-6 with TRBJ2-7, with a tentative D call TRBD2 (6 bases). CDR3 length: 14 amino acids. V lost 0 bases to trimming and J lost 0 bases, with 7 bases between them. Germline V lookup: CDR1 SGHDT, CDR2 YYEEEE.

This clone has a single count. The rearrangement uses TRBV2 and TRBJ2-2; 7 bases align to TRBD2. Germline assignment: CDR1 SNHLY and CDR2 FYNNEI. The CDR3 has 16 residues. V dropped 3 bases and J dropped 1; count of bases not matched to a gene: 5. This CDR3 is CASSEDRGGNTGELFF. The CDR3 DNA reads TGTGCCAGCAGTGAGGATCGCGGGGGGAACACCGGGGAGCTGTTTTTT.

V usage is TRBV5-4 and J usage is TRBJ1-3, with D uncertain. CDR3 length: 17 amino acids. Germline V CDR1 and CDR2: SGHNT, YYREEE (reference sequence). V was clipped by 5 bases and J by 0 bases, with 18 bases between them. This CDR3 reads CASSWGGLGPSGNTIYF. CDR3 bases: TGTGCCAGCAGTTGGGGAGGATTGGGCCCCTCTGGAAACACCATATATTTT.

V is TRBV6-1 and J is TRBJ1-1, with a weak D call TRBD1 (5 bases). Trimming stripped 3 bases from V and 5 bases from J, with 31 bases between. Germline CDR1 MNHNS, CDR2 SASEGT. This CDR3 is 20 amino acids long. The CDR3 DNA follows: TGTGCCAGCAGTGACTGGGGGGAGGGGCGGTTACCGAGATTTAATACTGAAGCTTTCTTT. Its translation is CASSDWGEGRLPRFNTEAFF.

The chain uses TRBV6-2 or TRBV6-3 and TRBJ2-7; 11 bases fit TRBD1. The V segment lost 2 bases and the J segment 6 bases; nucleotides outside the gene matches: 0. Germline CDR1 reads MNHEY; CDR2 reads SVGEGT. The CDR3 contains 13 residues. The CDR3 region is CASSYGTGGEQYF. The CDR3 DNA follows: TGTGCCAGCAGTTACGGGACAGGGGGCGAGCAGTACTTC.

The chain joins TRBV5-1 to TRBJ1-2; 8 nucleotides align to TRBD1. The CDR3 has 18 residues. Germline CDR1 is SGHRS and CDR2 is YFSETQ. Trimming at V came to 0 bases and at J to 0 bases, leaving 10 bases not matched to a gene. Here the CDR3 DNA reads TGCGCCAGCAGCTTGGAGACACCCGGGACAGGAGCTAACTATGGCTACACCTTC. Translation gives CASSLETPGTGANYGYTF.

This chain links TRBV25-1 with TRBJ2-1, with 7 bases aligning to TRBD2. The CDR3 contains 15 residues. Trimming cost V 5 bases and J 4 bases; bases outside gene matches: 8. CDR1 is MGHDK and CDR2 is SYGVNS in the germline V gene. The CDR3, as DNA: TGTGCCAGCAGTCCCGAAGGCGGGAGTTACAATGAGCAGTTCTTC. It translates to CASSPEGGSYNEQFF.